This passage covers 18 T cell receptor beta chains from one sample sequenced in a study of shared clonotypes between healthy human individuals. The data were produced by immunoSEQ multiplex PCR, yet TCRdb's version contains in-frame clones alone and is incomplete. The repertoire holds approximately 2,000,000 clones, with around 93% as singletons. Naive CD8 cells, CD45RO-negative and positively selected for CCR7, excluded terminally differentiated effector memory CD45RA+ cells. The sequenced material came from naive CD8+ T cells from PBMCs. These receptors all stem from a man between 18 and 29 years old in good health. Some clones in this sample may be carry-over from other donors' samples.

The chain combines TRBV7-9 with TRBJ2-3, with D unresolved. V shed 5 bases and J shed 4 bases, with 19 bases lying between them. The CDR3 has 16 amino acids. Per germline, CDR1 SEHNR and CDR2 FQNEAQ (reference sequence). DNA of the CDR3: TGTGCCAGCAGCCAACCGACCTCGGGCTGGCCAGATACGCAGTATTTT. Translated: CASSQPTSGWPDTQYF.

This chain joins TRBV27 and TRBJ1-2, with 7 bases that match TRBD1. CDR1 and CDR2 from the germline V gene are MNHEY and SMNVEV (reference sequence). J gave up 4 bases and V 5 bases, and 7 bases lay outside the gene matches. CDR3 length equals 14 residues. This chain's CDR3 is CASSPSRGPYGYTF. The DNA of the CDR3 is TGTGCCAGCAGTCCCTCGAGGGGGCCCTATGGCTACACCTTC.

The genes are TRBV27 and TRBJ2-1; D gene uncertain. Trimming removed 0 bases from V and 1 base from J, with 19 bases in between. CDR3 length equals 19 residues. Germline-derived CDR1 and CDR2 are MNHEY and SMNVEV (reference sequence). For the CDR3, the DNA is TGTGCCAGCAGTTTATCGTTGATCCCGGCAATTGCGTCCTACAATGAGCAGTTCTTC. This sequence encodes CASSLSLIPAIASYNEQFF.

This chain connects TRBV15 to TRBJ2-7; TRBD2 might be the D (6 bases). The CDR3 is 14 residues long. The V and J ends lost 5 bases and 1 base respectively, with 12 bases between them. CDR1 and CDR2 from the germline V gene are LNHNV and YYDKDF (reference sequence). The chain's CDR3 is CATSPRTTSYEQYF. CDR3 sequence (DNA): TGTGCCACCAGCCCGCGGACTACTTCCTACGAGCAGTACTTC.

The chain joins TRBV11-2 to TRBJ2-7; D gene ambiguous. V was trimmed by 5 bases and J by 1 base, leaving 18 bases between them. There are 16 residues in the CDR3. Germline values: CDR1 SGHAT, CDR2 FQNNGV. The CDR3 nucleotides are TGTGCCAGCAGCCGACCGACTTCGACAAAATCCTACGAGCAGTACTTC. Protein sequence: CASSRPTSTKSYEQYF.

The V call is TRBV19, the J call TRBJ2-7, with 12 bases matching TRBD2. This CDR3 is built from 14 residues. Germline V gives CDR1 LNHDA, CDR2 SQIVND (reference sequence). After removal of 5 bases from V and 4 bases from J, the junction contained 3 bases not matched to a gene. CDR3 coding DNA: TGTGCCAGTAGTCGGACTAGCGGGATGTACGAGCAGTACTTC. Its protein product is CASSRTSGMYEQYF.

V and J are TRBV6-1 and TRBJ2-1; maybe TRBD2 (6 bases). Germline CDR1 reads MNHNS; CDR2 reads SASEGT. V was shortened by 8 bases and J by 1 base, with 12 bases between the two germline ends. The CDR3 is 14 residues long. The CDR3 DNA reads as TGTGCCAGCGGGGGGTTACATTCCTACAATGAGCAGTTCTTC. Residues: CASGGLHSYNEQFF.

This chain joins TRBV9 and TRBJ1-5, with a possible D match to TRBD1 (5 bases). Germline loops: CDR1 SGDLS, CDR2 YYNGEE. The length of the CDR3 is 14 residues. Trimming removed 7 bases from V and 4 bases from J, with 15 bases in between. This chain's CDR3 is CASSQVGGNQPQHF. Here the CDR3 DNA reads TGTGCCAGCTCCCAAGTGGGGGGGAATCAGCCCCAGCATTTT.

With respect to this clone: The identical CDR3 is also encoded by other nucleotide sequences in the sample. This chain uses TRBV5-4 with TRBJ2-7; D remains ambiguous. The CDR3 runs 11 residues. The V and J ends lost 4 bases and 5 bases respectively, with 7 bases between them. Looked up from germline, CDR1 is SGHNT and CDR2 is YYREEE (reference sequence). The CDR3 DNA reads as TGTGCCAGCAGCCTGGGTAACGAGCAGTACTTC. Its translation is CASSLGNEQYF.

The V call is TRBV27, the J call TRBJ1-4, with D possibly matching TRBD1 (5 bases). The CDR3 runs 14 residues. The germline gives CDR1 MNHEY, CDR2 SMNVEV (reference sequence). Trimming stripped 3 bases from V and 4 bases from J, with 9 bases between. As DNA, the CDR3 is TGTGCCAGCAGTTTTCGGCAGGGTAATGAAAAACTGTTTTTT. This encodes CASSFRQGNEKLFF.

In nucleotides, the CDR3 is TGTGCCAGCAGCCTCTTTGGCAGGGGATTCGCAGATACGCAGTATTTT. Its protein product is CASSLFGRGFADTQYF. This chain uses TRBV7-9 with TRBJ2-3, with a weak D call TRBD1 (6 bases). Deletions cut 5 bases from V and 4 bases from J, with 19 bases between. There are 16 residues in the CDR3. Germline CDR1 is SEHNR and CDR2 is FQNEAQ (reference sequence).

This clone was observed a few times. The V gene is TRBV6-5, the J gene TRBJ2-2; 7 bases map to TRBD2. The CDR3 sequence is 15 residues long. Germline CDR1 and CDR2: MNHEY and SVGAGI. V dropped 6 bases and J dropped 3; count of bases not matched to a gene: 7. The chain's CDR3 is CASRAGTTHTGELFF. The CDR3 bases are TGTGCCAGCAGGGCCGGGACTACCCACACCGGGGAGCTGTTTTTT.

The chain is built from TRBV27 and TRBJ2-3; D is unresolved. This CDR3 is built from 16 residues. Per germline, CDR1 MNHEY and CDR2 SMNVEV (reference sequence). Trimming shortened V by 5 bases and J by 6 bases, and 21 bases separated the two germline ends. CDR3 in amino acids: CASSLALLASVDTQYF. The CDR3 region has the DNA TGTGCCAGCAGTCTGGCCTTACTGGCCTCGGTCGATACGCAGTATTTT.

As to this clone: Other DNA sequences in the sample encode the same CDR3. The CDR3 here is CASSTRGNQPQHF. The CDR3 region has the DNA TGTGCCAGTAGTACCCGAGGCAATCAGCCCCAGCATTTT. The rearrangement joins TRBV19 to TRBJ1-5; D is uncertain. Germline assignment: CDR1 LNHDA and CDR2 SQIVND (reference sequence). The CDR3 length is 13 residues. Trimming removed 4 bases at V and 2 bases at J, with 6 bases between.

The chain employs TRBV7-9 and TRBJ2-7; D not certain. CDR3 length: 14 amino acids. Looked up from germline, CDR1 is SEHNR and CDR2 is FQNEAQ (reference sequence). V was trimmed by 6 bases and J by 6 bases, leaving 18 bases between them. CDR3 protein: CASSPSFKWVEQYF. In DNA form, the CDR3 reads TGTGCCAGCAGTCCTTCGTTTAAGTGGGTCGAGCAGTACTTC.

This chain uses TRBV28 with TRBJ2-5, with TRBD1 matching over 8 bases. V lost 4 bases, J lost 5 bases, and 15 bases stayed unmatched. Germline-derived CDR1 and CDR2 are MDHEN and SYDVKM. The CDR3 consists of 17 residues. Written as DNA, the CDR3 is TGTGCCAGCAGTTCACTCCGACAGGGACAGGTGGGGGAGACCCAGTACTTC. This sequence encodes CASSSLRQGQVGETQYF.

The rearrangement links TRBV27 to TRBJ2-2; no definite D call. The V gene lost 1 base and the J gene lost 3 bases, with 12 bases spanning the gap. The CDR3 spans 16 residues. CDR1 and CDR2 (germline): MNHEY, SMNVEV (reference sequence). The DNA for the CDR3 is TGTGCCAGCAGTTTATTGTACGGGCCGGACACCGGGGAGCTGTTTTTT. It encodes CASSLLYGPDTGELFF.

A word on this clone: Other nucleotide sequences in the sample specify the same CDR3. This rearrangement joins TRBV27 to TRBJ1-5, with D uncertain. The germline CDR1 and CDR2 sequences are MNHEY and SMNVEV (reference sequence). The CDR3 loop spans 15 amino acids. The germline V and J ends were trimmed by 5 bases and 0 bases, with 11 bases remaining between them. The CDR3 loop is CASSPTGYSNQPQHF. Written as DNA, the CDR3 is TGTGCCAGCAGTCCGACCGGGTATAGCAATCAGCCCCAGCATTTT.